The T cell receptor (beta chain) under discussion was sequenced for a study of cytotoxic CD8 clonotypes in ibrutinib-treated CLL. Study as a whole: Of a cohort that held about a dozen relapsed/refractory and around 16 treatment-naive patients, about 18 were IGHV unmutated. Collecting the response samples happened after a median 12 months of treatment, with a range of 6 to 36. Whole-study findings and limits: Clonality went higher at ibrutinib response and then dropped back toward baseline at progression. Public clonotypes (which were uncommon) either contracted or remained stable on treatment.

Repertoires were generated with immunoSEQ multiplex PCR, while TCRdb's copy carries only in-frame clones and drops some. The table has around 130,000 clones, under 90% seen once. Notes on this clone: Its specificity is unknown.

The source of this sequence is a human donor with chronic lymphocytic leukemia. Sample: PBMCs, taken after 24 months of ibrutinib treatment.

This CDR3 reads CASSVSGGHEQFF. CDR3 bases: TGTGCCAGCAGCGTATCAGGGGGCCATGAGCAGTTCTTC. The genes are TRBV9 and TRBJ2-1; 8 nucleotides align to TRBD1. The CDR3 runs 13 residues. Germline CDR1 and CDR2: SGDLS and YYNGEE. V dropped 1 base and J dropped 8; count of bases not matched to a gene: 2.